This is a list of T cell receptor beta chains from one sample in a study of blood T cell repertoires in COVID-19. TCRdb keeps only in-frame clones here, not all; method: immunoSEQ multiplex PCR. This table holds tens of thousands of clones, about 81% found once. The sample was peripheral blood. These TCRs come from a human donor in a cohort sampled during active COVID-19. Each CDR3 is given with its conserved first and last residue. A D gene is named only where the DNA matches it firmly. Rows give clone size only sometimes, using once, few, many, or a class for an expanded clone.

>TRBD2|-|TRBV7-8|TRBJ2-7
TGTGCCAGCAGCCCTGGACTAGCCGCCTACGAGCAGTACTTC
CASSPGLAAYEQYF
>-|-|TRBV7-3|TRBJ2-2
TGTGCCAGCAGCTCCAAAGGGACTTTAAACACCGGGGAGCTGTTTTTT
CASSSKGTLNTGELFF
>TRBD2|-|TRBV6-5|TRBJ2-7
TGTGCCAGCCGAAGACTAGCGGGAGGGGGCGAGCAGTACTTC
CASRRLAGGGEQYF
>-|-|TRBV4-1|TRBJ2-1
TGCGCCAGCAGCCAAGATCCCGGAGTGCCCTACAATGAGCAGTTCTTC
CASSQDPGVPYNEQFF
>-|-|TRBV19|TRBJ1-5
TGTGCCAGTAGTAGAGAACAGGGAGCGAGTCAGCCCCAGCATTTT
CASSREQGASQPQHF
>-|-|TRBV4-2|TRBJ2-7
TGTGCCAGCAGCCAAGAATCCCGAGCCCTAGTCGAGCAGTACTTC
CASSQESRALVEQYF
>TRBD2|-|TRBV6-5|TRBJ2-5
TGTGCCAGCAGGCTAGCGGGAATACAAGAGACCCAGTACTTC
CASRLAGIQETQYF
>-|-|TRBV4-2|TRBJ2-2
TGTGCCAGCAGCCAAGAGCAGGGAGGGGAGCTGTTTTTT
CASSQEQGGELFF
>TRBD1|-|TRBV9|TRBJ1-2
TGTGCCAGCAGCGCTACAGACAGGGATCACTATGGCTACACCTTC
CASSATDRDHYGYTF
>-|-|TRBV3-1/TRBV3-2|TRBJ2-1
TGTGCCAGCAGCAGGTCCCGGGAAACCTACAATGAGCAGTTCTTC
CASSRSRETYNEQFF
>TRBD2|-|TRBV7-8|TRBJ2-5
TGTGCCAGCAGCTATGGATGGGGGGGTGAGGAGACCCAGTACTTC
CASSYGWGGEETQYF
>-|-|TRBV10-2|TRBJ1-5
TGCGCCAGCGGGGGGAGTGTCAATCAGCCCCAGCATTTT
CASGGSVNQPQHF
>TRBD1|-|TRBV6-5|TRBJ1-3
TGTGCCAGCACTCGGGACAGACGGGGACAAGGGACCATATATTTT
CASTRDRRGQGTIYF
>TRBD1|medium-sized|TRBV7-9|TRBJ1-2
TGTGCCAGCAGCTTCAGCCGGGACAGCTTTCCCTATGGCTACACCTTC
CASSFSRDSFPYGYTF
>TRBD1|-|TRBV6-5|TRBJ1-3
TGTGCCAGCACTCTAACGACAGGGTCGGGAAACACCATATATTTT
CASTLTTGSGNTIYF
>TRBD1|-|TRBV28|TRBJ1-2
TGTGCCAGCCCGGCAGGGGGAACTACGGCCGTCGGTAACTATGGCTACACCTTC
CASPAGGTTAVGNYGYTF
>-|-|TRBV11-3|TRBJ2-1
TGTGCCAGCAGCCCCCAGTACAGGGACGGTTTGGGGTCCTACAATGAGCAGTTCTTC
CASSPQYRDGLGSYNEQFF
>-|-|TRBV2|TRBJ2-1
TGTGCCAGCACCCCGTCCGGGGAGCAGTTCTTC
CASTPSGEQFF
>TRBD1|-|TRBV18|TRBJ2-5
TGTGCCAGCTCCGTGACAGGGGCGGGGGAGACCCAGTACTTC
CASSVTGAGETQYF
>TRBD2|few|TRBV2|TRBJ2-1
TGTGCCAGCAGGGAAGGGACTAGTGGGCTCTATGAGCAGTTCTTC
CASREGTSGLYEQFF
>TRBD2|once|TRBV29-1|TRBJ2-5
TGCAGCGTGAACCCTAGCGGATGGGGGGAGACCCAGTACTTC
CSVNPSGWGETQYF